This entry lists 3 T cell receptor beta chains sequenced from one sample in a study of human T cells and chemical hapten exposure. Time point of the sample: patch test 1, 2 weeks after DPC sensitization. Treatment indicated: therapeutic diphenylcyclopropenone sensitization with weekly scalp DPC. Each CDR3 protein gets one entry after TCRdb re-called the RACE reads with MiXCR. The repertoire includes 95,000 to 150,000 distinct CDR3 sequences, roughly an eighth of them detected once, and 0.92% sits in the top ten. The sample was whole blood, taken in connection with sensitization to the hapten diphenylcyclopropenone (DPC). The receptors stem from a man between 18 and 35 years old with alopecia areata. Some clones in this sample may be carry-over from other donors' samples.

There are a few counts of this clonotype. The chain links TRBV5-4 to TRBJ1-2; weak D call: TRBD1 (6 bases). Trimming left V 6 bases short and J 8 bases short, with 23 bases between. CDR3 length equals 15 residues. Germline V CDR1 and CDR2: SGHNT, YYREEE (reference sequence). The CDR3 is CASNVLDTGIDGYTF. In DNA, the CDR3 is TGTGCCAGCAACGTACTGGACACAGGGATAGACGGCTACACCTTC.

This clonotype was seen a few times. The rearrangement uses TRBV7-9 and TRBJ2-1; TRBD2 matches 7 bases. Germline V gene data show CDR1 as SEHNR and CDR2 as FQNEAQ (reference sequence). Germline trimming cut 5 bases from V and 5 bases from J; bases unmatched to any gene: 9. The CDR3 spans 15 residues. CDR3 sequence reads: CASSLFRAGDNEQFF. Here the CDR3 DNA reads TGTGCCAGCAGCCTCTTTAGGGCGGGAGACAATGAGCAGTTCTTC. Complete variable domain (other parts from reference TRBV7-9 and TRBJ2-1): DTGVSQNPRHKITKRGQNVTFRCDPISEHNRLYWYRQTLGQGPEFLTYFQNEAQLEKSRLLSDRFSAERPKGSFSTLEIQRTEQGDSAMYLCASSLFRAGDNEQFFGPGTRLTVL.

This clonotype turned up a few times. The gene calls are TRBV9 and TRBJ2-5; maybe TRBD1 (6 bases). Germline lookup yields CDR1 SGDLS and CDR2 YYNGEE. Trimming shortened V by 0 bases and J by 1 base, and 10 bases separated the two germline ends. This CDR3 is 15 amino acids long. The CDR3 sequence is CASSVGVGGQETQYF. The CDR3 DNA is TGTGCCAGCAGCGTAGGCGTAGGGGGCCAAGAGACCCAGTACTTC.